This is a list of T cell receptor beta chains from one sample in a study of blood T cell repertoires in COVID-19. Data came from immunoSEQ multiplex PCR; TCRdb stores just in-frame clones and leaves some out. Of 350,000 to 400,000 clones listed, 80% to 90% are singletons. Sample: peripheral blood. All receptors derive from a woman aged 55-69 years with COVID-19, enrolled during active disease. Both conserved end residues are part of each CDR3. A D gene is named only where the DNA matches it firmly. Size is omitted from some rows. Given values are once, few, many or a class for expanded clones.

TRBD1,TRBJ2-1,TRBV9,.,CASSPDTHRGNEQFF,TGTGCCAGCAGCCCCGATACCCACAGGGGGAATGAGCAGTTCTTC
.,TRBJ2-6,TRBV7-6,.,CASSLEGRIALSGANVLTF,TGTGCCAGCAGCTTAGAAGGCAGGATTGCTCTCTCTGGGGCCAACGTCCTGACTTTC
.,TRBJ1-2,TRBV4-3,.,CASSQLAGNSYGYTF,TGCGCCAGCAGCCAACTGGCAGGCAACTCTTATGGCTACACCTTC
TRBD2,TRBJ2-5,TRBV19,.,CASSIGRTSGGETQYF,TGTGCCAGTAGTATTGGGCGGACTAGCGGGGGAGAGACCCAGTACTTC
.,TRBJ2-7,TRBV25-1,.,CASRLTTGISYEQYF,TGTGCCAGCAGACTAACGACAGGAATTTCCTACGAGCAGTACTTC
.,TRBJ2-5,TRBV7-7,.,CASSLNTGETQYF,TGTGCCAGCAGCTTAAACACGGGGGAGACCCAGTACTTC
TRBD1,TRBJ2-7,TRBV30,.,CAWIRGQGGSEQYF,TGTGCCTGGATACGAGGACAGGGGGGGAGCGAGCAGTACTTC
TRBD1,TRBJ1-6,TRBV11-3,.,CATRDRGKDSPLHF,TGTGCCACCAGAGACAGGGGGAAGGATTCACCCCTCCACTTT
.,TRBJ1-4,TRBV18,once,CASSPAATNEKLFF,TGTGCCAGCTCACCGGCGGCAACTAATGAAAAACTGTTTTTT
TRBD1,TRBJ1-5,TRBV3-1/TRBV3-2,.,CASSRTQGDQPQHF,TGTGCCAGCAGCCGGACTCAGGGGGATCAGCCCCAGCATTTT
TRBD1,TRBJ1-1,TRBV4-1,once,CASSRGQGPLNTEAFF,TGCGCCAGCAGCCGAGGACAGGGACCTTTGAACACTGAAGCTTTCTTT
TRBD2,TRBJ2-1,TRBV11-3,.,CASSGHGGAGDNEQFF,TGTGCCAGCAGCGGACACGGGGGGGCCGGGGACAATGAGCAGTTCTTC
TRBD1,TRBJ1-6,TRBV27,.,CASSLSVAGGDSPLHF,TGTGCCAGCAGTTTATCGGTGGCAGGGGGCGATTCACCCCTCCACTTT
.,TRBJ1-4,TRBV30,.,CAWIDRLHEKLFF,TGTGCCTGGATAGACAGGTTACATGAAAAACTGTTTTTT
.,TRBJ1-6,TRBV12-3/TRBV12-4,.,CASSFRVLHF,TGTGCCAGCAGTTTTCGGGTCCTCCACTTT
TRBD2,TRBJ2-1,TRBV19,once,CASSMDAGGQFF,TGTGCCAGTAGTATGGATGCGGGGGGGCAGTTCTTC
.,TRBJ1-1,TRBV5-8,.,CASSLMRGNTEAFF,TGTGCCAGCAGCCTGATGCGGGGGAACACTGAAGCTTTCTTT
TRBD1,TRBJ1-4,TRBV6-5,.,CASSYDRGEYEKLFF,TGTGCCAGCAGTTACGACAGGGGGGAATATGAAAAACTGTTTTTT
.,TRBJ2-3,TRBV6-5,.,CASSPGAPSTDTQYF,TGTGCCAGCAGTCCAGGGGCCCCCAGCACAGATACGCAGTATTTT
.,TRBJ1-1,TRBV6-5,.,CASRVGGGSTEAFF,TGTGCCAGCAGGGTGGGAGGGGGTAGCACTGAAGCTTTCTTT
.,TRBJ1-6,TRBV27,.,CASPQGSSYNSPLHF,TGTGCCAGCCCCCAGGGGAGCTCCTATAATTCACCCCTCCACTTT
.,TRBJ2-5,TRBV30,.,CAWSNYENRDFETQYF,TGTGCCTGGAGTAACTATGAAAACAGGGATTTTGAGACCCAGTACTTC
.,TRBJ1-2,TRBV19,.,CASSIGTETYGYTF,TGTGCCAGTAGTATAGGTACAGAGACCTATGGCTACACCTTC
.,TRBJ1-3,TRBV7-6,.,CASRHRDNAGNTIYF,TGTGCCAGCAGACATCGCGACAACGCTGGAAACACCATATATTTT
.,TRBJ1-1,TRBV7-2,.,CASSLDRAGEAFF,TGTGCCAGCAGCTTAGACAGGGCGGGTGAAGCTTTCTTT
TRBD1,TRBJ1-6,TRBV5-1,.,CASSPQQGADSPLHF,TGCGCCAGCAGCCCCCAACAGGGGGCGGATTCACCCCTCCACTTT
.,TRBJ1-4,TRBV19,.,CASSIPGDEKLFF,TGTGCCAGTAGTATCCCAGGGGACGAAAAACTGTTTTTT
TRBD1,TRBJ1-5,TRBV27,.,CASSGTGPHQPQHF,TGTGCCAGCAGTGGGACAGGCCCCCATCAGCCCCAGCATTTT
.,TRBJ1-1,TRBV19,.,CASSTPTGLDTEAFF,TGTGCCAGTAGTACCCCGACGGGGTTGGACACTGAAGCTTTCTTT
TRBD2,TRBJ2-1,TRBV15,.,CATSTTSGGAWSYNEQFF,TGTGCCACCAGCACGACTAGCGGGGGGGCCTGGTCCTACAATGAGCAGTTCTTC
.,TRBJ1-2,TRBV29-1,.,CSVEAGQGYGYTF,TGCAGCGTTGAAGCTGGGCAGGGGTATGGCTACACCTTC
.,TRBJ1-5,TRBV21-1,.,CASSAWTGADQPQHF,TGTGCCAGCAGCGCCTGGACAGGGGCCGATCAGCCCCAGCATTTT
.,TRBJ1-1,TRBV2,.,CASSSWGRDTEAFF,TGTGCCAGCAGTTCCTGGGGGAGGGACACTGAAGCTTTCTTT
TRBD1,TRBJ1-3,TRBV10-3,few,CAIGTVSGNTIYF,TGTGCCATCGGGACAGTCTCTGGAAACACCATATATTTT
TRBD1,TRBJ2-7,TRBV13,few,CASSLQGVDEQYF,TGTGCCAGCAGCTTGCAGGGGGTAGACGAGCAGTACTTC
TRBD1,TRBJ2-2,TRBV4-3,.,CASSPGQGNTGELFF,TGCGCCAGCAGCCCGGGACAGGGTAACACCGGGGAGCTGTTTTTT
TRBD1,TRBJ2-7,TRBV23-1,.,CASSQSPRDRTVREQYF,TGCGCCAGCAGTCAATCGCCCCGGGACAGGACCGTCCGCGAGCAGTACTTC
.,TRBJ2-3,TRBV7-6,.,CASSTYREYTQYF,TGTGCCAGCAGCACCTACAGGGAATATACGCAGTATTTT
TRBD1,TRBJ1-2,TRBV6-5,.,CASSYSGQVRYGYTF,TGTGCCAGCAGTTACTCCGGACAGGTCAGATACGGCTACACCTTC
TRBD1,TRBJ1-1,TRBV4-1,few,CASSHKQGPGNTEAFF,TGCGCCAGCAGCCACAAACAGGGGCCAGGGAACACTGAAGCTTTCTTT
TRBD1,TRBJ1-5,TRBV2,once,CASSPGQNNQPQHF,TGTGCCAGCAGCCCGGGACAGAACAATCAGCCCCAGCATTTT